Following are 24 T cell receptor beta chains from one sample sequenced in a study of T cell responses to AZD1222 COVID-19 vaccine. The repertoire was sequenced with immunoSEQ multiplex PCR; TCRdb's copy has only in-frame clones and lacks some. The data contain 120,000 to 150,000 clones, roughly nine tenths of them singletons. The specimen comprised peripheral blood, sampled 28 days after the second AZD1222 dose. The receptor set was obtained from an adult who received the AZD1222 COVID-19 vaccine.

Written as DNA, the CDR3 is TGCGCCAGCCGAGAGGGGCATGTCATTGGTGCTAATGAAAAACTGTTTTTT. Translation: CASREGHVIGANEKLFF. The chain carries TRBV5-1 and TRBJ1-4, with D possibly being TRBD1 (5 bases). The V gene's germline CDR1 is SGHRS and CDR2 YFSETQ. V lost 7 bases and J 3 bases, leaving 22 bases between the germline ends. CDR3 length equals 17 residues.

The V gene is TRBV9, the J gene TRBJ1-3; 7 bases are shared with TRBD1. The CDR3 loop spans 17 amino acids. Per germline, CDR1 SGDLS and CDR2 YYNGEE. J was trimmed by 3 bases and V by 3 bases; bases with no gene match: 12. This CDR3 reads CASSGEDRPSGGNTIYF. CDR3 DNA: TGTGCCAGCAGCGGAGAGGACAGGCCGTCCGGTGGAAACACCATATATTTT.

This chain connects TRBV30 to TRBJ1-2; TRBD1 might be the D (6 bases). Trimming stripped 0 bases from V and 5 bases from J, with 19 bases between. The CDR3 has 16 amino acids. CDR1 and CDR2 from the germline V gene are GTSNPN and SVGIG (reference sequence). The CDR3 is CAWSVSGAAGRYGYTF. The DNA for the CDR3 is TGTGCCTGGAGTGTCTCAGGGGCCGCCGGCAGATATGGCTACACCTTC.

In the case of this clone: This same CDR3 is encoded by further DNA sequences in the sample. The J gene is TRBJ1-2, the V gene TRBV4-1; 9 bases are shared with TRBD1. CDR1 is MGHRA, CDR2 YSYEKL, per germline. J was trimmed by 6 bases and V by 1 base; bases with no gene match: 6. CDR3 length: 15 amino acids. Written as DNA, the CDR3 is TGCGCCAGCAGCCAAGTGGGGGACAGGGTAAATGGCTACACCTTC. Translated, it gives CASSQVGDRVNGYTF.

The rearrangement uses TRBV15 and TRBJ1-1; 10 bases are a match to TRBD1. The trim removed 1 base at V and 1 base at J, leaving 0 bases unmatched. The CDR3 spans 15 residues. Looked up from germline, CDR1 is LNHNV and CDR2 is YYDKDF (reference sequence). The CDR3 loop reads CATSRGQGANTEAFF. CDR3 DNA: TGTGCCACCAGCAGAGGACAGGGGGCGAACACTGAAGCTTTCTTT. The whole variable domain, filled in from reference TRBV15 and TRBJ1-1, reads DAMVIQNPRYQVTQFGKPVTLSCSQTLNHNVMYWYQQKSSQAPKLLFHYYDKDFNNEADTPDNFQSRRPNTSFCFLDIRSPGLGDTAMYLCATSRGQGANTEAFFGQGTRLTVV.

In its sample, this clone was seen once. The chain links TRBV7-3 to TRBJ1-5; D is perhaps TRBD1 (6 bases). Germline loops: CDR1 SGHTA, CDR2 FQGTGA. V lost 5 bases to trimming and J lost 0 bases, with 11 bases between them. The CDR3 length is 15 residues. CDR3: CASSRDIYSNQPQHF. CDR3 bases: TGTGCCAGCAGCCGGGACATTTATAGCAATCAGCCCCAGCATTTT.

In this sample, this clone turned up once. The V call is TRBV30, the J call TRBJ2-5, with D unresolved. Germline-derived CDR1 and CDR2 are GTSNPN and SVGIG (reference sequence). This CDR3 has 13 amino acids. V shed 1 base and J shed 1 base, with 7 bases lying between them. For the CDR3, the DNA is TGTGCCTGGAGTGCCGGCCTCCAAGAGACCCAGTACTTC. This gives the protein CAWSAGLQETQYF.

The chain is built from TRBV6-5 and TRBJ2-7; TRBD2 agrees at 7 bases. The length of the CDR3 is 13 residues. From germline, CDR1 is MNHEY and CDR2 SVGAGI. Trimming at V came to 8 bases and at J to 0 bases, leaving 4 bases not matched to a gene. As DNA, the CDR3 is TGTGCCAGCCGGGGAGGGAACTCCTACGAGCAGTACGTC. Its protein is CASRGGNSYEQYV.

J is TRBJ2-1 and V is TRBV4-1; TRBD2 matches 8 bases. Germline V gene data show CDR1 as MGHRA and CDR2 as YSYEKL. This CDR3 is built from 14 residues. The J segment lost 0 bases and the V segment lost 7 bases, leaving 2 bases of the junction unmatched. The CDR3 loop reads CASKTSGSYNEQFF. In DNA form, the CDR3 reads TGCGCCAGCAAAACTAGCGGCTCCTACAATGAGCAGTTCTTC.

V and J are TRBV7-9 and TRBJ1-2; D is possibly TRBD1 (6 bases). The V end lost 1 base, the J end lost 9 bases, and 18 bases lay between the germline ends. CDR1 and CDR2 from the germline V gene are SEHNR and FQNEAQ (reference sequence). The CDR3 has 15 residues. The CDR3 is CASSLGDRTIMSYTF. DNA of the CDR3: TGTGCCAGCAGCTTAGGAGACAGGACGATTATGAGCTACACCTTC. The full variable domain, in which reference TRBV7-9 and TRBJ1-2 provide the parts outside the CDR3, is DTGVSQNPRHKITKRGQNVTFRCDPISEHNRLYWYRQTLGQGPEFLTYFQNEAQLEKSRLLSDRFSAERPKGSFSTLEIQRTEQGDSAMYLCASSLGDRTIMSYTFGSGTRLTVV.

The chain is built from TRBV20-1 and TRBJ1-5; D unresolved. The CDR3 totals 9 residues. Per germline, CDR1 DFQATT and CDR2 SNEGSKA (reference sequence). Trimming took off 5 bases at V and 7 bases at J, with 3 bases between the two ends. CDR3 sequence (DNA): TGCAGTGCTGGGCAGCCCCAGCATTTT. It yields the protein CSAGQPQHF.

The V call is TRBV3-1 (or the pseudogene TRBV3-2), the J call TRBJ2-1; D might be TRBD1 (6 bases). CDR1 and CDR2 from the germline V gene are LGHDT and YNNKEL (reference sequence). The CDR3 consists of 15 residues. V dropped 5 bases and J dropped 0 bases, with 11 bases sitting between them. CDR3 DNA sequence: TGTGCCAGCAGCTCCCAAGGGGGCTCCTACAATGAGCAGTTCTTC. Translated: CASSSQGGSYNEQFF.

The chain couples TRBV27 to TRBJ1-3; D remains ambiguous. V was clipped by 2 bases and J by 4 bases, with 9 bases between them. Germline loops: CDR1 MNHEY, CDR2 SMNVEV (reference sequence). The CDR3 totals 14 residues. This CDR3 is CASSLGGKGNTIYF. The CDR3 region has the DNA TGTGCCAGCAGTTTAGGAGGGAAAGGAAACACCATATATTTT.

The V and J genes are TRBV9 and TRBJ1-2, with D unclear. The ends were cut back, 0 bases at V and 8 bases at J, with 14 bases in the middle. The V gene's germline CDR1 is SGDLS and CDR2 YYNGEE. The CDR3 runs to 14 residues. Here the CDR3 reads CASSVEGLGGGYTF. The CDR3 region has the DNA TGTGCCAGCAGCGTAGAGGGCTTGGGCGGGGGCTACACCTTC.

The chain uses TRBV7-3 and TRBJ1-1; D might be TRBD1 (6 bases). Deletions cut 4 bases from V and 10 bases from J, with 28 bases between. The CDR3 sequence is 17 residues long. Germline loops: CDR1 SGHTA, CDR2 FQGTGA. As DNA, the CDR3 is TGTGCCAGCAGCTCCACGGTGCGGGGGACATCAGGAGACGGAGCTTTCTTT. It is translated as CASSSTVRGTSGDGAFF.

The chain uses TRBV10-2 and TRBJ1-2, with D possibly TRBD1 on 5 matching bases. Germline assignment: CDR1 WSHSY and CDR2 SAAADI. V was cut by 5 bases and J by 2 bases, with 9 bases left in between. The CDR3 length is 13 residues. The DNA for the CDR3 is TGCGCCAGCAGTCCTCGGGGCAACTATGGCTACACCTTC. Translated, it gives CASSPRGNYGYTF.

The chain employs TRBV18 and TRBJ2-1; tentatively, D is TRBD1 or TRBD2 (5 bases each). This CDR3 has 15 residues. Germline V gene sequence: CDR1 KGHSH, CDR2 LQKENI. The ends were cut back, 0 bases at V and 8 bases at J, with 14 bases in the middle. CDR3 sequence: CASSPPSRVRDEQFF. CDR3 bases: TGTGCCAGCTCACCACCAAGCAGGGTGAGGGATGAGCAGTTCTTC.

The chain recombines TRBV5-1 with TRBJ2-7; TRBD2 agrees at 7 bases. Per the germline V gene, CDR1 is SGHRS and CDR2 is YFSETQ. The CDR3 sequence is 14 residues long. With 4 bases clipped from V and 5 bases from J, the junction kept 9 bases outside the gene matches. CDR3: CASSPRLAVHEQYF. CDR3 DNA sequence: TGCGCCAGCAGCCCCCGGCTAGCGGTCCACGAGCAGTACTTC.

This clone was observed once. The rearrangement links TRBV29-1 to TRBJ1-1; D uncertain. This CDR3 comprises 13 residues. Between the trimmed V and J ends, which lost 4 bases and 4 bases, there was a span of 13 bases. Germline-derived CDR1 and CDR2 are SQVTM and ANQGSEA. The chain's CDR3 is CSVGEVGATEAFF. The CDR3 DNA is TGCAGCGTTGGGGAAGTGGGTGCCACTGAAGCTTTCTTT.

The chain is built from TRBV27 and TRBJ1-2; 7 positions agree with TRBD1. V dropped 5 bases and J dropped 2; count of bases not matched to a gene: 8. Looked up from germline, CDR1 is MNHEY and CDR2 is SMNVEV (reference sequence). CDR3 length equals 15 residues. The CDR3: CASSLRQGPNYGYTF. Here the CDR3 DNA reads TGTGCCAGCAGTCTAAGACAGGGTCCCAACTATGGCTACACCTTC.

This chain links TRBV6-2 or TRBV6-3 with TRBJ1-1, with D uncertain. V was cut by 2 bases and J by 4 bases, with 8 bases left in between. This CDR3 comprises 13 residues. CDR1 is MNHEY and CDR2 is SVGEGT in the germline V gene. As DNA, the CDR3 is TGTGCCAGCAGTTACGGGAGCAGCACTGAAGCTTTCTTT. As protein: CASSYGSSTEAFF.

The chain links TRBV5-1 to TRBJ2-1, with a weak D call TRBD1 (5 bases). CDR3 length equals 12 residues. Trimming pared 3 bases from V and 7 bases from J, leaving 8 bases between. CDR1 and CDR2 from the germline V gene are SGHRS and YFSETQ. CDR3 DNA sequence: TGCGCCAGCAGCTCCCAGGGTAATGAGCAGTTCTTC. This sequence encodes CASSSQGNEQFF.

The rearrangement uses TRBV11-2 and TRBJ1-1, with D maybe TRBD1 (6 bases). The CDR3 extends over 14 amino acids. Germline-derived CDR1 and CDR2 are SGHAT and FQNNGV. Trimming removed 1 base at V and 11 bases at J, with 17 bases between. Here the CDR3 DNA reads TGTGCCAGCAGCTTAGCCTTTCAACAGGGTGGGGCTTTCTTT. This encodes CASSLAFQQGGAFF.

The rearrangement uses TRBV3-1 (or the pseudogene TRBV3-2) and TRBJ1-3; D remains unclear. V was trimmed by 0 bases and J by 1 base, leaving 10 bases between them. The length of the CDR3 is 16 residues. Germline CDR1 is LGHDT and CDR2 is YNNKEL (reference sequence). DNA of the CDR3: TGTGCCAGCAGCCAAGAACGGATCAGTTCTGGAAACACCATATATTTT. Its protein product is CASSQERISSGNTIYF.